What follows are 12 T cell receptor beta chains derived from one specimen sequenced in a study of shared clonotypes between healthy human individuals. The repertoire was sequenced with immunoSEQ multiplex PCR; TCRdb's copy has only in-frame clones and lacks some. The table shows around 340,000 clones, with less than 75% occurring only once. The sequencing sample was made of memory CD4+ T cells sorted from blood. Subset meaning: CD45RA-negative fraction. These receptors were obtained from a man aged 25 to 40 in good health.

The J gene is TRBJ2-3, the V gene TRBV5-4; the D is unclear. V lost 1 base, J lost 1 base, and 4 bases lay in between. Germline CDR1 is SGHNT and CDR2 is YYREEE (reference sequence). This CDR3 has 13 amino acids. Here the CDR3 reads CASSLKGTDTQYF. DNA of the CDR3: TGTGCCAGCAGCTTGAAGGGCACAGATACGCAGTATTTT.

This chain uses TRBV2 with TRBJ2-2, with 8 bases lining up with TRBD2. Germline lookup yields CDR1 SNHLY and CDR2 FYNNEI. V shed 6 bases, J shed 7 bases, and the junction held 7 bases outside the gene matches. The CDR3 extends over 14 amino acids. CDR3 amino acids: CASRREGGGGELFF. The CDR3, as DNA: TGTGCCAGCAGACGGGAGGGTGGTGGCGGGGAGCTGTTTTTT.

CDR3 in amino acids: CASSAIRYEQYF. The CDR3, as DNA: TGTGCCAGCAGTGCCATCAGGTACGAGCAGTACTTC. The chain is built from TRBV28 and TRBJ2-7; D unclear. Germline values: CDR1 MDHEN, CDR2 SYDVKM. The length of the CDR3 is 12 residues. Between the trimmed V and J ends, which lost 5 bases and 4 bases, there was a span of 9 bases.

V is TRBV5-6 and J is TRBJ1-4; 11 bases line up with TRBD1. Germline values: CDR1 SGHDT, CDR2 YYEEEE. Losses at the gene ends were 4 bases for V and 6 bases for J; bases not matched to a gene: 5. There are 15 residues in the CDR3. This CDR3 is CASSRTGGSYEKLFF. CDR3 nucleotide sequence: TGTGCCAGCAGCCGGACAGGGGGCAGTTATGAAAAACTGTTTTTT.

The V gene is TRBV5-1, the J gene TRBJ2-2, with 9 bases identical to TRBD1. With V trimmed by 4 bases and J by 7 bases, 8 bases remained unmatched. This CDR3 contains 15 residues. Germline values: CDR1 SGHRS, CDR2 YFSETQ. The CDR3 nucleotides read TGCGCCAGCAGCCCGACAGGGGGTGGAATCGGGGAGCTGTTTTTT. Translating gives CASSPTGGGIGELFF.

This clone was counted a few times. The rearrangement uses TRBV10-2 and TRBJ1-1, with a weak D call TRBD1 (6 bases). Trimming cost V 5 bases and J 1 base, with 14 bases left between them. Germline CDR1 WSHSY, CDR2 SAAADI. The CDR3 runs to 15 residues. The CDR3 here is CASSQFPRGNTEAFF. CDR3 DNA sequence: TGCGCCAGCAGTCAATTCCCCAGGGGGAACACTGAAGCTTTCTTT.

The J gene is TRBJ1-5, the V gene TRBV2, with 10 positions matching TRBD1. CDR3 length equals 15 residues. J gave up 2 bases and V 4 bases, and 2 bases lay outside the gene matches. Germline CDR1 reads SNHLY; CDR2 reads FYNNEI. The CDR3 loop is CASSGDRGGNQPQHF. The CDR3 bases are TGTGCCAGCAGTGGGGACAGGGGAGGCAATCAGCCCCAGCATTTT.

This clone appeared a single time. The chain uses TRBV25-1 and TRBJ1-2; 10 bases map to TRBD1. Germline V gene sequence: CDR1 MGHDK, CDR2 SYGVNS. Trimming cost V 8 bases and J 0 bases; bases outside gene matches: 3. The CDR3 runs to 14 residues. The CDR3, as DNA: TGTGCCAGCGGACAGGGGGGAGCTAACTATGGCTACACCTTC. Its translation: CASGQGGANYGYTF.

This chain links TRBV7-9 with TRBJ1-1; unclear D gene. Germline CDR1 SEHNR, CDR2 FQNEAQ (reference sequence). V was shortened by 6 bases and J by 4 bases, with 12 bases between the two germline ends. The CDR3 loop spans 13 amino acids. The CDR3 protein is CASRARRTTEAFF. The DNA of the CDR3 is TGTGCCAGCAGGGCCAGGCGAACCACTGAAGCTTTCTTT.

V gene TRBV7-6 combines with J gene TRBJ1-1, with D possibly TRBD1 on 5 matching bases. The CDR3 length is 15 residues. The germline CDR1 and CDR2 sequences are SGHVS and FNYEAQ. V dropped 0 bases and J dropped 2 bases, with 10 bases sitting between them. The CDR3 spells CASSLAHGGNTEAFF. The CDR3 DNA is TGTGCCAGCAGCTTAGCGCACGGGGGTAACACTGAAGCTTTCTTT.

This clone was recorded many times. The chain uses TRBV7-2 and TRBJ2-3; D unresolved. Germline CDR1 is SGHTA and CDR2 is FQGNSA. Trimming left V 3 bases short and J 2 bases short, with 12 bases between. The CDR3 covers 15 residues. CDR3 amino acids: CASSFLRLTTDTQYF. The CDR3 DNA reads TGTGCCAGCAGCTTTCTGCGCCTAACCACAGATACGCAGTATTTT.

The chain is built from TRBV2 and TRBJ2-1; 7 positions match TRBD2. The CDR3 has 14 residues. The germline V gene encodes CDR1 SNHLY and CDR2 FYNNEI. V dropped 7 bases and J dropped 8; count of bases not matched to a gene: 11. CDR3 in amino acids: CASTGTNYGDEQFF. CDR3 nucleotide sequence: TGTGCCAGCACCGGGACTAACTATGGCGATGAGCAGTTCTTC.